This entry lists 27 T cell receptor beta chains sequenced from one sample in a study of cytomegalovirus exposure and HLA in healthy donors (dated by TCRdb to about 2017). The receptor library was made with the immunoSEQ multiplex PCR assay. A mixture of 60 forward primers for TCR Vbeta segments and 13 reverse primers for TCR Jbeta segments was used in the multiplex PCR. Not all clones reach the TCRdb copy of this immuneACCESS table, which keeps in-frame sequences only. Checked studies attribute under half of the gap to unresolved V genes and leave the rest unexplained. This sample is represented by approximately 170,000 clones; 65% to 85% of them were singletons. The ten largest account for 1.2% of the sample. Sequences were obtained from PBMCs. All receptors come from a boy aged 2 to 10 in good health and CMV-seronegative.

In this sample, this clone turned up a few times. The genes are TRBV6-5 and TRBJ1-2; 8 nucleotides agree with TRBD1. The germline V gene encodes CDR1 MNHEY and CDR2 SVGAGI. Unmatched junction bases numbered 5, after V lost 3 bases and J lost 8 bases. CDR3 length: 13 amino acids. The CDR3: CASSYGHRGGYTF. Here the CDR3 DNA reads TGTGCCAGCAGTTATGGGCACAGGGGGGGCTACACCTTC.

Points on this clone: The junction differs from germline at one of its ends, possibly a read error. The V gene is TRBV7-9, the J gene TRBJ1-1; D may be TRBD1 (6 bases). The CDR3 runs 13 residues. Germline V gene sequence: CDR1 SEHNR, CDR2 FQNEAQ (reference sequence). The DNA for the CDR3 is TGTGCCAGCACCCCAGGGGCATTGGATGGCGCTCTCTTT. Protein: CASTPGALDGALF.

This clone was picked up a small number of times. This sequence joins TRBV27 and TRBJ2-1; tentative D call: TRBD2 (5 bases). Germline lookup yields CDR1 MNHEY and CDR2 SMNVEV (reference sequence). This CDR3 is built from 13 residues. Deletions cut 2 bases from V and 7 bases from J, with 9 bases between. CDR3 loop: CASSLTSGNEQFF. The CDR3 DNA is TGTGCCAGCAGTTTAACCTCGGGGAATGAGCAGTTCTTC.

V is TRBV19 and J is TRBJ1-2, with D perhaps matching TRBD1 (6 bases). This CDR3 contains 14 residues. The germline gives CDR1 LNHDA, CDR2 SQIVND (reference sequence). Trimming cost V 6 bases and J 4 bases, with 15 bases left between them. Here the CDR3 DNA reads TGTGCCAGTAGCGACCGGGACACCCTCTATGGCTACACCTTC. This translates into CASSDRDTLYGYTF.

The V and J genes are TRBV19 and TRBJ1-3, with D possibly matching TRBD1 (6 bases). Trimming removed 5 bases at V and 6 bases at J, with 14 bases between. In germline, CDR1 is LNHDA, CDR2 SQIVND (reference sequence). This CDR3 contains 14 residues. Here the CDR3 DNA reads TGTGCCAGTAGTGCTACAGGGTACAAAAACACCATATATTTT. Protein product: CASSATGYKNTIYF.

The chain has TRBV15 and TRBJ1-2; TRBD1 aligns across 7 bases. This CDR3 has 17 residues. The germline CDR1 and CDR2 sequences are LNHNV and YYDKDF (reference sequence). Unmatched junction bases numbered 8, after V lost 1 base and J lost 0 bases. The CDR3 spells CATSRAIGTASNYGYTF. CDR3 sequence (DNA): TGTGCCACCAGCAGAGCAATAGGGACAGCCTCTAACTATGGCTACACCTTC.

The rearrangement joins TRBV5-1 to TRBJ2-2; 7 nucleotides match TRBD1. The CDR3 extends over 15 amino acids. V was clipped by 2 bases and J by 3 bases; unmatched bases: 4. Germline V CDR1 and CDR2: SGHRS, YFSETQ. CDR3 sequence (DNA): TGCGCCAGCAGCTTATTCACAGGGGACACCGGGGAGCTGTTTTTT. Translation gives CASSLFTGDTGELFF.

V gene TRBV6-1 combines with J gene TRBJ1-2, with D possibly TRBD1 on 6 matching bases. V lost 6 bases, J lost 7 bases, and 18 bases lay in between. The germline V gene encodes CDR1 MNHNS and CDR2 SASEGT. CDR3 length: 14 residues. The CDR3 coding sequence is TGTGCCAGCAGCCCAACGATACAGGGCAGTGGCTACACCTTC. Encoded protein: CASSPTIQGSGYTF.

The genes are TRBV4-3 and TRBJ2-4, with unresolved D. The V end lost 0 bases, the J end lost 0 bases, and 24 bases lay between the germline ends. Germline lookup yields CDR1 LGHNA and CDR2 YSLEER. There are 21 residues in the CDR3. The DNA for the CDR3 is TGCGCCAGCAGCCAAGATAGCCCCCGGGTGCGAGCGAGTATAGCCAAAAACATTCAGTACTTC. Amino acid sequence: CASSQDSPRVRASIAKNIQYF.

V and J are TRBV18 and TRBJ2-3; 7 nucleotides agree with TRBD2. The CDR3 has 15 residues. Germline assignment: CDR1 KGHSH and CDR2 LQKENI. V lost 3 bases to trimming and J lost 2 bases; unmatched junction nucleotides: 5. CDR3 sequence (DNA): TGTGCCAGCTCACCGCCGGGAGGCTACACAGATACGCAGTATTTT. As protein: CASSPPGGYTDTQYF.

The chain couples TRBV4-2 to TRBJ1-1; D is undetermined. CDR3 length: 18 amino acids. Trimming removed 1 base at V and 10 bases at J, with 28 bases between. The V gene's germline CDR1 is LGHNA and CDR2 YNFKEQ. The CDR3 reads CASSQVRRALRFRYGAFF. The CDR3, as DNA: TGTGCCAGCAGCCAAGTCCGGCGGGCCCTCCGGTTCCGGTATGGAGCTTTCTTT.

To note about this clone: Other DNA sequences in this sample translate to the same CDR3. The rearrangement links TRBV5-1 to TRBJ1-2; TRBD1 matches 9 bases. Germline CDR1 reads SGHRS; CDR2 reads YFSETQ. V lost 0 bases, J lost 5 bases, and 5 bases stayed unmatched. The CDR3 is 15 amino acids. The CDR3 region has the DNA TGCGCCAGCAGCTTGGGGGGGACAGGGATTTATGGCTACACCTTC. The encoded protein is CASSLGGTGIYGYTF.

This chain's CDR3 is CAWSVSSGSYEQYF. In nucleotides, the CDR3 is TGTGCCTGGAGTGTAAGTAGCGGGAGCTACGAGCAGTACTTC. The V and J genes are TRBV30 and TRBJ2-7; 9 positions match TRBD2. V was clipped by 0 bases and J by 3 bases; unmatched bases: 3. Germline assignment: CDR1 GTSNPN and CDR2 SVGIG (reference sequence). The CDR3 spans 14 residues. The variable domain in full, with the rest retrieved from reference TRBV30 and TRBJ2-7, is SQTIHQWPATLVQPVGSPLSLECTVEGTSNPNLYWYRQAAGRGLQLLFYSVGIGQISSEVPQNLSASRPQDRQFILSSKKLLLSDSGFYLCAWSVSSGSYEQYFGPGTRLTVT.

This clone occurred once. The rearrangement uses TRBV25-1 and TRBJ2-7, with 13 bases lining up with TRBD2. In germline, CDR1 is MGHDK, CDR2 SYGVNS. V trimming: 5 bases; J trimming: 7 bases; junction bases outside the gene matches: 5. This CDR3 has 14 residues. The CDR3 reads CASSTSGRAREQYF. The CDR3 DNA sequence: TGTGCCAGCAGTACTAGCGGGAGGGCCAGAGAGCAGTACTTC.

There are a few counts of this clone. CDR3 sequence (DNA): TGCGCCAGCAGCCATCTCGACAGGGAGGACGGCTACACCTTC. Encoded protein: CASSHLDREDGYTF. The chain is built from TRBV4-3 and TRBJ1-2, with 7 positions matching TRBD1. This CDR3 contains 14 residues. Germline CDR1 reads LGHNA; CDR2 reads YSLEER. Losses at the gene ends were 3 bases for V and 8 bases for J; bases not matched to a gene: 9.

A single count supports this clone. The chain combines TRBV10-2 with TRBJ2-7, with 8 bases aligning to TRBD1. The CDR3 contains 13 residues. Trimming cost V 5 bases and J 6 bases; bases outside gene matches: 6. From germline, CDR1 is WSHSY and CDR2 SAAADI. The CDR3 reads CASSLPGGREQYV. Here the CDR3 DNA reads TGCGCCAGCAGTCTCCCAGGGGGCCGCGAGCAGTACGTC.

The chain links TRBV6-1 to TRBJ2-3; no reliable D call. Trimming removed 1 base from V and 2 bases from J, with 13 bases in between. The CDR3 has 16 residues. CDR1 is MNHNS and CDR2 is SASEGT in the germline V gene. DNA for the CDR3: TGTGCCAGCAGTGAAGTTAAACAGAGTAACACAGATACGCAGTATTTT. Protein sequence: CASSEVKQSNTDTQYF.

This chain connects TRBV7-9 to TRBJ2-7, with 13 nucleotides matching TRBD2. The germline gives CDR1 SEHNR, CDR2 FQNEAQ (reference sequence). V shed 6 bases, J shed 5 bases, and the junction held 4 bases outside the gene matches. The CDR3 is made up of 14 amino acids. CDR3 DNA: TGTGCCAGCAGTGGGACTAGCGGGGACCACGAGCAGTACTTC. Translation: CASSGTSGDHEQYF.

V is TRBV6-5 and J is TRBJ1-6; D unresolved. The CDR3 totals 14 residues. CDR1 is MNHEY, CDR2 SVGAGI, per germline. Trimming removed 5 bases from V and 4 bases from J, with 9 bases in between. The CDR3 DNA reads as TGTGCCAGCAGTACCACAGTATATAATTCACCCCTCCACTTT. Its translation: CASSTTVYNSPLHF.

The chain has TRBV19 and TRBJ2-3; TRBD2 agrees at 8 bases. V was clipped by 4 bases and J by 2 bases; unmatched bases: 5. The CDR3 consists of 15 residues. The germline V gene has CDR1 LNHDA and CDR2 SQIVND (reference sequence). CDR3 sequence reads: CASSTGLVTTDTQYF. The CDR3 region has the DNA TGTGCCAGTAGTACGGGACTAGTTACCACAGATACGCAGTATTTT.

The chain combines TRBV29-1 with TRBJ1-1; the D is unclear. Germline values: CDR1 SQVTM, CDR2 ANQGSEA. This CDR3 comprises 12 residues. V shed 4 bases and J shed 1 base, with 7 bases lying between them. As DNA, the CDR3 is TGCAGCGTTGCTGCGGCGAACACTGAAGCTTTCTTT. It encodes CSVAAANTEAFF.

The chain uses TRBV5-5 and TRBJ2-1; 8 bases line up with TRBD2. The CDR3 length is 15 residues. V lost 5 bases and J lost 9; bases outside the gene matches: 13. Germline CDR1 and CDR2: SGHKS and YYEKEE (reference sequence). DNA for the CDR3: TGTGCCAGCAGTCAAGGGACTAGTCGAAGCGGTGAGCAGTTCTTC. This sequence encodes CASSQGTSRSGEQFF.

This clone was detected a few times. The chain uses TRBV19 and TRBJ1-3; D ambiguous. The CDR3 loop spans 14 amino acids. Germline loops: CDR1 LNHDA, CDR2 SQIVND (reference sequence). V lost 5 bases and J 4 bases, leaving 12 bases between the germline ends. The CDR3 nucleotides read TGTGCCAGTAGTGTTACCTCTACGGGAAACACCATATATTTT. Its translation: CASSVTSTGNTIYF. The full variable domain, its missing parts supplied by reference TRBV19 and TRBJ1-3, is DGGITQSPKYLFRKEGQNVTLSCEQNLNHDAMYWYRQDPGQGLRLIYYSQIVNDFQKGDIAEGYSVSREKKESFPLTVTSAQKNPTAFYLCASSVTSTGNTIYFGEGSWLTVV.

This clone was counted a few times. The chain is built from TRBV6-6 and TRBJ1-5; D might be TRBD1 (5 bases). V lost 6 bases and J 3 bases, leaving 12 bases between the germline ends. The CDR3 has 14 residues. Per germline, CDR1 MNHNY and CDR2 SVGAGI (reference sequence). Here the CDR3 DNA reads TGTGCCAGCAGGTCCACAGGAAACAATCAGCCCCAGCATTTT. As protein: CASRSTGNNQPQHF.

This chain joins TRBV27 and TRBJ1-1; the match to TRBD1 covers 7 bases. Trimming at V came to 5 bases and at J to 1 base, leaving 1 base not matched to a gene. Germline V lookup: CDR1 MNHEY, CDR2 SMNVEV (reference sequence). This CDR3 has 13 residues. CDR3 sequence reads: CASSRTGNTEAFF. CDR3 DNA sequence: TGTGCCAGCAGTCGGACAGGGAACACTGAAGCTTTCTTT.

The chain carries TRBV5-4 and TRBJ2-2, with D maybe TRBD2 (6 bases). Deletions cut 1 base from V and 6 bases from J, with 13 bases between. CDR3 length: 15 amino acids. Per germline, CDR1 SGHNT and CDR2 YYREEE (reference sequence). CDR3: CASSLPVGGAGELFF. The CDR3 nucleotides read TGTGCCAGCAGCTTGCCCGTCGGCGGGGCCGGGGAGCTGTTTTTT.

About this clone: The identical CDR3 is also encoded by other nucleotide sequences in the sample. The chain employs TRBV10-2 and TRBJ1-6; 9 nucleotides line up with TRBD1. After removal of 6 bases from V and 7 bases from J, the junction contained 10 bases not matched to a gene. Germline CDR1 is WSHSY and CDR2 is SAAADI. There are 16 residues in the CDR3. The CDR3 loop is CASRETGGAKNSPLHF. The CDR3 DNA reads as TGCGCCAGCAGGGAAACAGGGGGCGCGAAGAATTCACCCCTCCACTTT.